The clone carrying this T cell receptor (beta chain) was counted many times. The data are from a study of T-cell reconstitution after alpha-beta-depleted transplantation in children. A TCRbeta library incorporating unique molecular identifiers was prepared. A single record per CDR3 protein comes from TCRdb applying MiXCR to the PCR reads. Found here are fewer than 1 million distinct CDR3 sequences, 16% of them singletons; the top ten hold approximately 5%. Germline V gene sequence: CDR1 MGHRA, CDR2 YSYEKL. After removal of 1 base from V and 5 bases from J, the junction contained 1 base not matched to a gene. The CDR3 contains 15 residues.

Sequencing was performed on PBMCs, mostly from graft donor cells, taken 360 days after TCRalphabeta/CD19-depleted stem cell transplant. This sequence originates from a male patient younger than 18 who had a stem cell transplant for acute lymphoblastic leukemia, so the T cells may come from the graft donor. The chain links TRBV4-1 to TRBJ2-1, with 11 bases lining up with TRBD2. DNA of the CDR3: TGCGCCAGCAGCCAAGGGGGACTAGCGGACAATGAGCAGTTCTTC. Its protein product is CASSQGGLADNEQFF.